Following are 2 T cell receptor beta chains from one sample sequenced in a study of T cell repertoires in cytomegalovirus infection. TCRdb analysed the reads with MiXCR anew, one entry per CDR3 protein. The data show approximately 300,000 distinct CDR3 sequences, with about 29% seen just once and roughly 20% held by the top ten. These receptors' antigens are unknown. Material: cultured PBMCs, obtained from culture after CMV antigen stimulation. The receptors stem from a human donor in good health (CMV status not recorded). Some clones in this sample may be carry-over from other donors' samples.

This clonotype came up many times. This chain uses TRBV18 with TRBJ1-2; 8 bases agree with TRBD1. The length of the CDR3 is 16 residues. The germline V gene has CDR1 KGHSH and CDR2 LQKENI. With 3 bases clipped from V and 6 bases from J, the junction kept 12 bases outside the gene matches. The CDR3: CASSPVPGGAGDGYTF. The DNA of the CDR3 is TGTGCCAGCTCACCCGTCCCAGGGGGCGCGGGAGATGGCTACACCTTC.

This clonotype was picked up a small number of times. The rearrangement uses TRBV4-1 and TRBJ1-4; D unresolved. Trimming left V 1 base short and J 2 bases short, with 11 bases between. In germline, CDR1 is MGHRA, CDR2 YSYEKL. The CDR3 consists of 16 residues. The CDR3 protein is CASSQVFRQTNEKLFF. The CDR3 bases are TGCGCCAGCAGCCAAGTCTTCCGGCAGACTAATGAAAAACTGTTTTTT.